This T cell receptor beta chain was identified in a study of T cell responses to AZD1222 COVID-19 vaccine. Concerning this clone: Its antigen is not known.

Germline V gene sequence: CDR1 MNHEY, CDR2 SMNVEV (reference sequence). The CDR3 consists of 13 residues. The ends were cut back, 4 bases at V and 3 bases at J, with 7 bases in the middle. The assay was immunoSEQ multiplex PCR, and TCRdb's table has in-frame clones only and misses some. In the table there are about 200,000 clones, 90% to 95% of which are singletons. General observations from the study: The study identified only six AZD1222 recipients as seropositive at baseline.

The TCR sequence derives from an adult who received the AZD1222 COVID-19 vaccine. The chain combines TRBV27 with TRBJ2-1; possible D gene TRBD2, 5 bases. The material sequenced was peripheral blood, taken 28 days after the second AZD1222 dose. The DNA for the CDR3 is TGTGCCAGCAGTTCCGGGGTCTACAATGAGCAGTTCTTC. Its protein is CASSSGVYNEQFF.